The source of this T cell receptor beta chain is a study of T cells after somatic rescue of genetic block. Sequenced by immunoSEQ multiplex PCR; TCRdb stores in-frame clones only, minus some. The data contain about 72,000 clones, approximately 91% of them singletons. The germline V gene encodes CDR1 KGHSH and CDR2 LQKENI. This CDR3 comprises 17 residues. The V end lost 3 bases, the J end lost 2 bases, and 20 bases lay between the germline ends. The chain uses TRBV18 and TRBJ2-7, with D possibly TRBD2 on 7 matching bases. This receptor was taken from a man younger than 40. The material sequenced was peripheral blood mononuclear cells (PBMCs). CDR3 nucleotide sequence: TGTGCCAGCTCACCCCCGGGGGGCAGGCCTACCCCCTACGAGCAGTACTTC. Residues: CASSPPGGRPTPYEQYF.